The 3 T cell receptor beta chains below all came from one sample that was sequenced in a study of a mutant IDH1 vaccine in newly diagnosed glioma. Time point defined: baseline, week 1 (first vaccination visit). Treatment noted: pre-vaccination baseline after standard-of-care therapy. Libraries were prepared by immunoSEQ multiplex PCR; TCRdb keeps only in-frame clonotypes and omits some of them. The table has around 67,000 clones, around 83% seen once. Sequences were derived from peripheral blood mononuclear cells (PBMCs), sampled from a glioma patient treated with radiotherapy, temozolomide or both. Receptor source: a woman younger than 35 with glioma. Some clones in this sample may be carry-over from other donors' samples.

The chain couples TRBV2 to TRBJ1-2; no reliable D call. CDR3 length: 10 residues. Germline CDR1 is SNHLY and CDR2 is FYNNEI. V dropped 9 bases and J dropped 8 bases, with 10 bases sitting between them. The CDR3 region is CASRTRGYTF. CDR3 DNA sequence: TGTGCCAGTAGAACACGGGGCTACACCTTC.

V gene TRBV7-2 combines with J gene TRBJ2-7, with D perhaps being TRBD1 or TRBD2 (5 bases each). The CDR3 runs 15 residues. The V end was cut by 0 bases, the J end by 2 bases, with 11 bases between. Germline V lookup: CDR1 SGHTA, CDR2 FQGNSA. CDR3 sequence reads: CASSLAGEGTYEQYF. CDR3 bases: TGTGCCAGCAGCTTAGCGGGGGAAGGGACCTACGAGCAGTACTTC.

V usage is TRBV21-1 and J usage is TRBJ2-5; no check of the table's D call, TRBD2, against the DNA was made. TRBV21-1 is tagged as a pseudogene. The CDR3 loop spans 13 amino acids. The CDR3, as DNA: TGTGCCAGCAGCAAACGACCCGGGAAGACCCAGTACTTC. As protein: CASSKRPGKTQYF.